These 5 T cell receptor beta chains originate from one sample sequenced in a study of blood T cells in healthy people across ages. Then a second PCR, running about 7 to 11 cycles, was carried out with a sample-barcoded 5' primer and a J-beta primer mix. MiXCR, run by TCRdb on the 5' RACE reads, gives a single entry per CDR3 protein. Of over a million distinct CDR3 sequences in the sample, 20% to 25% are singletons; the top ten hold about 0.72%. The data were also submitted as part of a second study, on T cells of mothers and their children.

Material for sequencing was blood. The receptors come from a girl aged 2 to 10 in good health.

The V call is TRBV4-2, the J call TRBJ2-1; 7 bases line up with TRBD2. From germline, CDR1 is LGHNA and CDR2 YNFKEQ. Trimming took 5 bases from V and 4 from J; bases not matched to a gene: 8. The CDR3 consists of 15 residues. This CDR3 reads CASSTTAGEYNEQFF. The DNA of the CDR3 is TGTGCCAGCAGCACCACGGCGGGAGAGTACAATGAGCAGTTCTTC.

This clonotype was counted many times. This rearrangement joins TRBV3-1 to TRBJ2-3; TRBD2 aligns across 8 bases. There are 16 residues in the CDR3. The germline CDR1 and CDR2 sequences are LGHDT and YNNKEL (reference sequence). V gave up 1 base and J gave up 2 bases; unmatched junction bases: 5. CDR3 region: CASSQGERGNTDTQYF. DNA of the CDR3: TGTGCCAGCAGCCAAGGGGAGCGGGGGAACACAGATACGCAGTATTTT.

This clonotype was picked up a small number of times. The V call is TRBV4-3, the J call TRBJ1-1; D perhaps matches TRBD1 (5 bases). V was clipped by 3 bases and J by 3 bases, with 11 bases between them. This CDR3 spans 14 amino acids. Germline V lookup: CDR1 LGHNA, CDR2 YSLEER. CDR3 sequence: CASSQGGGDTEAFF. CDR3 nucleotide sequence: TGCGCCAGCAGCCAGGGCGGGGGGGACACTGAAGCTTTCTTT.

CDR3 DNA sequence: TGCCAAGGAACTTCTAACTATGGCTACACCTTC. Its translation: CQGTSNYGYTF. The rearrangement links TRBV20-1 to TRBJ1-2, with no clear D. Germline V gene data show CDR1 as DFQATT and CDR2 as SNEGSKA (reference sequence). This CDR3 contains 11 residues.

This clonotype has only a few counts. The chain links TRBV2 to TRBJ2-4, with D perhaps matching TRBD1 or TRBD2 (6 bases each). Trimming left V 7 bases short and J 8 bases short, with 15 bases between. The CDR3 consists of 13 residues. CDR1 SNHLY and CDR2 FYNNEI come from the germline V gene. The CDR3 is CASTGERGDIQYF. In DNA, the CDR3 is TGTGCCAGCACTGGCGAGAGGGGGGACATTCAGTACTTC.